This TCR beta chain was profiled in a study of human CD8 memory T cell subsets. A UMI-labeled 5' RACE approach was the method that produced the TCR beta libraries. TCRdb re-called the 5' RACE reads and shows each CDR3 protein once, DNA omitted. This sample's table has approximately 6,700 distinct CDR3 sequences. Early memory CD8+ T cells that were CCR7+ PD-1+ TIGIT+ and had exhausted-like traits were the TPEX cells. What supplied the PBMC was buffy coats of healthy donors. Total CD8+ T cells underwent enrichment via negative magnetic separation. Germline V CDR1 and CDR2: SNHLY, FYNNEI. The CDR3 has 13 amino acids.

The clonotype was recovered from a human donor in good health. What was sequenced was CD8+ T cells from PBMCs. The chain recombines TRBV2 with TRBJ1-5; no DNA is available, so the TRBD1 call from TCRdb remains unchecked. The CDR3 sequence is CASRPGDNQPQHF. Supplemented by reference TRBV2 and TRBJ1-5, the full variable domain reads EPEVTQTPSHQVTQMGQEVILRCVPISNHLYFYWYRQILGQKVEFLVSFYNNEISEKSEIFDDQFSVERPDGSNFTLKIRSTKLEDSAMYFCASRPGDNQPQHFGDGTRLSIL.